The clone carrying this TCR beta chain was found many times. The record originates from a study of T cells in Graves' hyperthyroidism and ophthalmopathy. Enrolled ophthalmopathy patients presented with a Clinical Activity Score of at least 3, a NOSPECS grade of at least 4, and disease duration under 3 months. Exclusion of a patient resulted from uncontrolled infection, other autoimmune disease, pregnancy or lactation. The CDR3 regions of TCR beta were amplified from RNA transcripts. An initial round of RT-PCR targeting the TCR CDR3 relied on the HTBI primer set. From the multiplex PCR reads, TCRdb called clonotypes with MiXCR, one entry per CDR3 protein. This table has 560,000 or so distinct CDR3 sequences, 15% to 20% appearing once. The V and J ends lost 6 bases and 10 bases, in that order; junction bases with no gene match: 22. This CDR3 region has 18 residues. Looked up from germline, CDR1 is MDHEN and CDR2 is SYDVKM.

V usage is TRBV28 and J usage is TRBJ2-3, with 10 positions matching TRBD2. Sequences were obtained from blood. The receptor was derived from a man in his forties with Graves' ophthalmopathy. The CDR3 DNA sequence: TGTGCCAGCAGCCCCAAGGCCCGGCTAGCGGGAGAGAGGAATGCGCAGTATTTT. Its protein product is CASSPKARLAGERNAQYF.